This TCR beta chain was observed in a study of blood T cell repertoires in COVID-19 (dated by TCRdb to between 2020 and 2021). At the level of the whole study: Samples covering the acute and convalescent phases of COVID-19 were provided by collaborators in the United States, Italy and Spain. The prospective study material was composed of cDNA or gDNA derived from T cells, B-cell-depleted T cells, or PBMCs. Deeply sampled blood TCRbeta repertoires from subjects exposed to, actively infected with, or recovered from COVID-19 were included in the dataset. A freely available public database, intended as a resource for researchers studying the immune response to SARS-CoV-2, is where the repertoires were released. Samples came from the ongoing ImmuneRACE study (first 160 participants) plus 1,254 subjects from 6 global collaborators. Sample metadata almost always included a de-identified subject ID, COVID-19 status, age in years and sex. HLA class I and class II types, where available, came from metadata supplied by the sample provider rather than from assay-based typing.

Turning to this clone: Its antigen is not yet known. Per-nucleotide qualities are absent, and no much larger clonotype sits a single base away.

What the research found in general, with its limitations: The quantity of clinical and demographic metadata differed by source and by participant and was supplied without curation.

The V end gives up 0 bases and the J end 0 bases, leaving 7 bases in the junction not matched to a gene. CDR1 and CDR2 are read off the germline V gene (reference sequence) as LNHNV and YYDKDF. Spanning cysteine to phenylalanine, the CDR3 consists of 18 amino acids. Only the CDR3 DNA is retained, 54 bases long and in frame from the first base. TCRbeta CDR3 regions were amplified from genomic DNA by means of the immunoSEQ Assay, a bias-controlled multiplex PCR. The authors processed their data as follows. Nucleated cell counts per sample were estimated from amplification of reference gene primers within the assay. To quantify the absolute abundance of each unique TCRbeta CDR3 rearrangement, sequence reads were collapsed and filtered. For each sample, productive Simpson clonality was calculated by taking the square root of Simpson's diversity index across productive rearrangements. The table was pulled from immuneACCESS by TCRdb, which kept in-frame rearrangements only. Such tables lose some clones; where checked, under half of the loss comes from unresolved V genes, and the rest has no known cause. V and J calls plus clone size are reproduced from that table; the DNA served to infer D and trimming. Across this sample there are around 170,000 clones, with 86% seen only once. The biggest ten clones account for 5.5% to 7% of the sample.

Each collaborating institution followed its own protocols to collect whole blood in K2EDTA tubes. Collaborator samples were shipped for TCRbeta analysis as frozen whole blood, isolated PBMCs, or DNA extracted from either sample type. The sequencing sample was made of peripheral blood. This clonotype originated in a man aged 50-60 years with active or convalescent COVID-19. The receptor chain draws on TRBV15 and TRBJ1-4; the junction holds 7 bases that match TRBD1. The nucleotide sequence reads as follows: TGTGCCACCAGCAGAGATCTTGGGACAGCAGCAACTAATGAAAAACTGTTTTTT. Its protein product is CATSRDLGTAATNEKLFF.